These 24 T cell receptor beta chains came from one sample sequenced in a study of blood T cell repertoires in COVID-19. TCRdb's copy holds only in-frame clones and misses some; the assay was immunoSEQ multiplex PCR. In the table there are roughly 190,000 clones, roughly 84% of which are singletons. Sequencing was performed on peripheral blood. The receptors come from a human donor in a cohort sampled during active COVID-19.

The chain couples TRBV5-6 to TRBJ1-3, with 7 positions matching TRBD1. CDR3 length: 14 amino acids. The V gene end was trimmed by 1 base and the J gene end by 9 bases; junction bases not matched to a gene: 7. The germline V gene encodes CDR1 SGHDT and CDR2 YYEEEE. For the CDR3, the DNA is TGTGCCAGCAGCTTGACAGGGGAGCCAACCACCATATATTTT. This gives the protein CASSLTGEPTTIYF.

The chain recombines TRBV6-5 with TRBJ2-3, with 8 bases identical to TRBD2. Looked up from germline, CDR1 is MNHEY and CDR2 is SVGAGI. After removal of 6 bases from V and 2 bases from J, the junction contained 4 bases not matched to a gene. The CDR3 length is 14 residues. The CDR3 DNA reads as TGTGCCAGCAGCAAAGCGGGGGACACAGATACGCAGTATTTT. Amino acids: CASSKAGDTDTQYF.

The CDR3: CASSAGLAQGETQYF. DNA of the CDR3: TGTGCCAGTAGTGCCGGACTAGCCCAGGGGGAGACCCAGTACTTC. This sequence joins TRBV19 and TRBJ2-5; 8 bases map to TRBD2. The CDR3 consists of 15 residues. V lost 5 bases and J lost 5; bases outside the gene matches: 10. Germline V CDR1 and CDR2: LNHDA, SQIVND (reference sequence).

This chain uses TRBV10-3 with TRBJ2-5, with D possibly being TRBD1 (5 bases). Germline V gene lookup returns CDR1 ENHRY and CDR2 SYGVKD. The V gene lost 5 bases and the J gene lost 2 bases, with 9 bases spanning the gap. The CDR3 runs 13 residues. In DNA, the CDR3 is TGTGCCATCAGTAAGGACACTCAAGAGACCCAGTACTTC. As protein: CAISKDTQETQYF.

The chain combines TRBV5-1 with TRBJ2-5; D is uncertain. The CDR3 is made up of 15 amino acids. Germline V gene data show CDR1 as SGHRS and CDR2 as YFSETQ. The germline V and J ends were trimmed by 7 bases and 2 bases, with 18 bases remaining between them. In nucleotides, the CDR3 is TGCGCCAGCTTCGTCTTCCCGAGCGTACAAGAGACCCAGTACTTC. Protein: CASFVFPSVQETQYF.

The chain uses TRBV9 and TRBJ2-3; 10 nucleotides match TRBD2. This CDR3 region has 15 residues. Per germline, CDR1 SGDLS and CDR2 YYNGEE. V lost 4 bases and J lost 4; bases outside the gene matches: 6. In nucleotides, the CDR3 is TGTGCCAGCAGCCCCACACTAGCGGGGTCAGATACGCAGTATTTT. Translated, it gives CASSPTLAGSDTQYF. Variable domain in full (rest from reference TRBV9 and TRBJ2-3): DSGVTQTPKHLITATGQRVTLRCSPRSGDLSVYWYQQSLDQGLQFLIQYYNGEERAKGNILERFSAQQFPDLHSELNLSSLELGDSALYFCASSPTLAGSDTQYFGPGTRLTVL.

The table lists this clone with a few counts. The V call is TRBV10-3, the J call TRBJ2-2, with no clear D. V was shortened by 7 bases and J by 3 bases, with 12 bases between the two germline ends. Germline-derived CDR1 and CDR2 are ENHRY and SYGVKD. CDR3 size: 14 residues. The CDR3 is CAITGLLDTGELFF. The CDR3 DNA is TGTGCCATCACAGGCCTACTGGACACCGGGGAGCTGTTTTTT.

The chain links TRBV10-1 to TRBJ1-1; 12 bases map to TRBD1. Per the germline V gene, CDR1 is WNHNN and CDR2 is SYGVQD (reference sequence). The CDR3 totals 17 residues. The V segment lost 6 bases and the J segment 1 base; nucleotides outside the gene matches: 9. The DNA for the CDR3 is TGCGCCAGCAGGAGGCCGGGACAGGGGGCGGCGAACACTGAAGCTTTCTTT. This gives the protein CASRRPGQGAANTEAFF.

The V gene is TRBV27, the J gene TRBJ2-5; 7 positions match TRBD1. Germline trimming cut 2 bases from V and 5 bases from J; bases unmatched to any gene: 11. CDR3 length: 16 amino acids. Looked up from germline, CDR1 is MNHEY and CDR2 is SMNVEV (reference sequence). CDR3 DNA: TGTGCCAGCAGTTTAAGGGACAGTCCCGTGGTGGAGACCCAGTACTTC. Translation: CASSLRDSPVVETQYF.

The chain uses TRBV3-1 (or the pseudogene TRBV3-2) and TRBJ1-5, with 7 nucleotides matching TRBD1. Germline CDR1 LGHDT, CDR2 YNNKEL (reference sequence). The CDR3 loop spans 17 amino acids. The V gene end was trimmed by 4 bases and the J gene end by 4 bases; junction bases not matched to a gene: 13. The CDR3 spells CASSPTRFRDSNQPQHF. The CDR3 bases are TGTGCCAGCAGCCCAACCCGGTTTCGGGACAGTAATCAGCCCCAGCATTTT.

The chain joins TRBV2 to TRBJ2-7; TRBD2 agrees at 7 bases. Trimming at V came to 2 bases and at J to 2 bases, leaving 12 bases not matched to a gene. Germline V gene lookup returns CDR1 SNHLY and CDR2 FYNNEI. CDR3 length equals 17 residues. DNA of the CDR3: TGTGCCAGCAGTGAATTGCGGGGGATCCCAGGCGCCTACGAGCAGTACTTC. Its protein is CASSELRGIPGAYEQYF.

This clone is a singleton in its sample. The chain carries TRBV6-2 or TRBV6-3 and TRBJ2-7; tentatively, D is TRBD2 (5 bases). This CDR3 region has 17 residues. Germline CDR1 reads MNHEY; CDR2 reads SVGEGT. Deletions cut 0 bases from V and 3 bases from J, with 18 bases between. CDR3 region: CASSYSLGSTRIYEQYV. The CDR3 nucleotides are TGTGCCAGCAGTTACTCTTTGGGGTCTACTAGAATCTACGAGCAGTACGTC.

The rearrangement links TRBV10-1 to TRBJ1-2, with 11 bases lining up with TRBD1. V lost 5 bases and J lost 3; bases outside the gene matches: 8. This CDR3 contains 16 residues. The germline gives CDR1 WNHNN, CDR2 SYGVQD (reference sequence). CDR3 region: CASSPKPGQGDYGYTF. In DNA, the CDR3 is TGCGCCAGCAGTCCGAAACCGGGACAGGGGGACTATGGCTACACCTTC.

The V gene is TRBV14, the J gene TRBJ2-5, with D possibly TRBD2 on 7 matching bases. This CDR3 spans 17 amino acids. The V gene's germline CDR1 is SGHDN and CDR2 FVKESK. Between the trimmed V and J ends, which lost 0 bases and 2 bases, there was a span of 16 bases. CDR3 amino acids: CASSQDRGGGNQETQYF. Written as DNA, the CDR3 is TGTGCCAGCAGCCAAGACCGGGGAGGGGGGAATCAAGAGACCCAGTACTTC.

This clone was counted once. The chain links TRBV5-1 to TRBJ2-5, with D possibly matching TRBD1 (6 bases). Germline loops: CDR1 SGHRS, CDR2 YFSETQ. This CDR3 region has 16 residues. V was clipped by 1 base and J by 5 bases, with 18 bases between them. The CDR3 loop reads CASSLTRQGRGETQYF. The CDR3 DNA reads TGCGCCAGCAGCTTGACGCGGCAGGGGCGCGGGGAGACCCAGTACTTC.

The chain carries TRBV11-2 and TRBJ1-1; 7 bases match TRBD1. Germline V gene data show CDR1 as SGHAT and CDR2 as FQNNGV. The CDR3 is 13 amino acids. J gave up 7 bases and V 10 bases, and 12 bases lay outside the gene matches. CDR3 in DNA: TGTGCCACATCCTGGGGAAGGGACAGTGAAGCTTTCTTT. Protein product: CATSWGRDSEAFF.

The chain has TRBV7-3 and TRBJ1-5, with 9 bases that match TRBD1. Germline lookup yields CDR1 SGHTA and CDR2 FQGTGA. V gave up 5 bases and J gave up 0 bases; unmatched junction bases: 5. The CDR3 is made up of 16 amino acids. CDR3 amino acids: CASSRTGDHSNQPQHF. The CDR3 bases are TGTGCCAGCAGCCGGACAGGGGACCATAGCAATCAGCCCCAGCATTTT.

V is TRBV12-3 or TRBV12-4 and J is TRBJ2-1; D gene ambiguous. This CDR3 comprises 13 residues. Trimming removed 3 bases from V and 6 bases from J, with 9 bases in between. CDR3 sequence reads: CASSLAVRNEQFF. In DNA, the CDR3 is TGTGCCAGCAGTTTGGCGGTACGCAATGAGCAGTTCTTC.

This chain links TRBV5-1 with TRBJ2-5; 7 nucleotides align to TRBD2. In germline, CDR1 is SGHRS, CDR2 YFSETQ. The CDR3 is 16 residues long. The trim removed 2 bases at V and 5 bases at J, leaving 12 bases unmatched. CDR3 protein: CASSFGSGGSQETQYF. The CDR3 DNA is TGCGCCAGCAGCTTCGGAAGTGGCGGGAGCCAGGAGACCCAGTACTTC. The variable domain in full, with the rest retrieved from reference TRBV5-1 and TRBJ2-5, is KAGVTQTPRYLIKTRGQQVTLSCSPISGHRSVSWYQQTPGQGLQFLFEYFSETQRNKGNFPGRFSGRQFSNSRSEMNVSTLELGDSALYLCASSFGSGGSQETQYFGPGTRLLVL.

V is TRBV11-2 and J is TRBJ2-1; D is undetermined. This CDR3 is 12 amino acids long. Germline values: CDR1 SGHAT, CDR2 FQNNGV. Deletions cut 4 bases from V and 7 bases from J, with 8 bases between. Here the CDR3 DNA reads TGTGCCAGCAGCTATTCAATGAATGAGCAGTTCTTC. This codes for CASSYSMNEQFF.

The genes are TRBV6-5 and TRBJ2-1; D is perhaps TRBD1 (7 bases). This CDR3 is 15 amino acids long. V lost 8 bases and J lost 2, with 16 bases in between. Looked up from germline, CDR1 is MNHEY and CDR2 is SVGAGI. CDR3 DNA sequence: TGTGCCAGCGCAAGGGGGGACAGAGCCTACAATGAGCAGTTCTTC. It encodes CASARGDRAYNEQFF.

The J gene is TRBJ1-6, the V gene TRBV6-5, with D perhaps TRBD1 (5 bases). There are 14 residues in the CDR3. The V gene's germline CDR1 is MNHEY and CDR2 SVGAGI. The V gene lost 6 bases and the J gene lost 5 bases, with 11 bases spanning the gap. In nucleotides, the CDR3 is TGTGCCAGCAGGATTTCAGGGAATAATTCACCCCTCCACTTT. Translating gives CASRISGNNSPLHF.

In this sample, this clone turned up many times. This chain links TRBV27 with TRBJ1-4, with 7 bases aligning to TRBD1. The CDR3 contains 15 residues. Germline lookup yields CDR1 MNHEY and CDR2 SMNVEV (reference sequence). V was pared by 1 base and J by 4 bases, with 3 bases of the junction left unmatched. CDR3: CASSLWGQNNEKLFF. The CDR3 DNA follows: TGTGCCAGCAGTTTATGGGGACAGAATAATGAAAAACTGTTTTTT.

This rearrangement joins TRBV19 to TRBJ2-3; 11 bases line up with TRBD2. Per germline, CDR1 LNHDA and CDR2 SQIVND (reference sequence). There are 15 residues in the CDR3. The junction had 3 bases not matched to a gene; V was cut back by 3 bases and J by 4 bases. The DNA for the CDR3 is TGTGCCAGTAGTATGGGACTAGCGGTGTCAGATACGCAGTATTTT. Its protein is CASSMGLAVSDTQYF.